This TCR beta chain appears in the sequencing data of a study of PD-1 blockade in classical Hodgkin lymphoma. General observations from the study: It was CD4+ TCR diversity, not CD8+, that rose significantly by C4D1. Compared with healthy donors, newly diagnosed patients reportedly showed lower baseline TCR diversity.

Points on this clone: What it binds is not known.

Time point here: cycle 4 day 1 (C4D1), after more than five weeks of nivolumab. No patient escaped relapse after autologous stem cell transplantation, and brentuximab vedotin exposure varied. Negative magnetic selection isolated CD4+ T cells from thawed PBMCs. Some clones are missing from TCRdb's copy, which holds only in-frame ones; the method was immunoSEQ multiplex PCR. Among roughly 30,000 clones, around 84% were seen once, and the ten largest hold around 0.79%. There are 16 residues in the CDR3. Germline lookup yields CDR1 SGHTA and CDR2 FQGNSA. Germline trimming cut 7 bases from V and 4 bases from J; bases unmatched to any gene: 11.

Sequencing used CD4+ T cells from blood, obtained before the fourth cycle of nivolumab. This chain links TRBV7-2 with TRBJ2-2; the match to TRBD2 covers 8 bases. The sequence came from a human donor with classical Hodgkin lymphoma. The DNA for the CDR3 is TGTGCCAGCACACCCCCTCGGGGGGGGACCACCGGGGAGCTGTTTTTT. This codes for CASTPPRGGTTGELFF.